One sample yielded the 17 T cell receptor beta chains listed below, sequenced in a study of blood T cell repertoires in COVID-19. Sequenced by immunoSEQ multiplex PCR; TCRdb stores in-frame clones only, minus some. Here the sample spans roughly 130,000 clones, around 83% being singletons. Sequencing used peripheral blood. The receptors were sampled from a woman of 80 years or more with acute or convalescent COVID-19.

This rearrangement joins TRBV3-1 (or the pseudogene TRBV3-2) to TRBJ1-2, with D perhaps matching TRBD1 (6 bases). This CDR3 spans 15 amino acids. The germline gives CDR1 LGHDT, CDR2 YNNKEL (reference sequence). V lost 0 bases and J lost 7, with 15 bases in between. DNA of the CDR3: TGTGCCAGCAGCCAAGACAGGGGCTTTCAGAGTGGCTACACCTTC. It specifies CASSQDRGFQSGYTF.

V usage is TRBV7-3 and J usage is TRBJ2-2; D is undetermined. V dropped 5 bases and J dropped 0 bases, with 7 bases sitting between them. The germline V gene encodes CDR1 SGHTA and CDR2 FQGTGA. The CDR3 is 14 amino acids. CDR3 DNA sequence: TGTGCCAGCAGCCCGTTCCCGAACACCGGGGAGCTGTTTTTT. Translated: CASSPFPNTGELFF.

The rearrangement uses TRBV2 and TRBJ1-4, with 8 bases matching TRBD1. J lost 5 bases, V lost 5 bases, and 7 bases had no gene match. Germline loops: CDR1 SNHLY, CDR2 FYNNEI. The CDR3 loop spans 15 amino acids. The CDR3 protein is CASSSYRGVNEKLFF. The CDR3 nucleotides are TGTGCCAGCAGTAGTTACAGGGGGGTAAATGAAAAACTGTTTTTT.

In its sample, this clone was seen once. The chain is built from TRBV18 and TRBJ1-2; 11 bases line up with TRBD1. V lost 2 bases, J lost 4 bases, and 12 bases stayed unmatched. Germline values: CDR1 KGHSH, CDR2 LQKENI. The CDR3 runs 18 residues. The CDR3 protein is CASSPSWTGGGVAYGYTF. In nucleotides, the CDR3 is TGTGCCAGCTCACCATCGTGGACAGGGGGCGGAGTTGCCTATGGCTACACCTTC.

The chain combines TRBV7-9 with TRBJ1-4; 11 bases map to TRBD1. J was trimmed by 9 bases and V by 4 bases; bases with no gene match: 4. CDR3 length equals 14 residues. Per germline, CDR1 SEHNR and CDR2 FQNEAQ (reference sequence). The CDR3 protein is CASSSDRGLKKLFF. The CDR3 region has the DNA TGTGCCAGCAGCTCGGACAGGGGGCTGAAAAAACTGTTTTTT.

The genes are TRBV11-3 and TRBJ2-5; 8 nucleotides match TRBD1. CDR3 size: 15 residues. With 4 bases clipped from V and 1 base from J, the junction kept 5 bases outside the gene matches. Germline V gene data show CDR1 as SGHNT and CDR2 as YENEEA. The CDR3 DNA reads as TGTGCCAGCAGCTCTTTCGGGACAGGCCAAGAGACCCAGTACTTC. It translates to CASSSFGTGQETQYF. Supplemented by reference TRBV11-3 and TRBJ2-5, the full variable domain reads EAGVVQSPRYKIIEKKQPVAFWCNPISGHNTLYWYLQNLGQGPELLIRYENEEAVDDSQLPKDRFSAERLKGVDSTLKIQPAELGDSAVYLCASSSFGTGQETQYFGPGTRLLVL.

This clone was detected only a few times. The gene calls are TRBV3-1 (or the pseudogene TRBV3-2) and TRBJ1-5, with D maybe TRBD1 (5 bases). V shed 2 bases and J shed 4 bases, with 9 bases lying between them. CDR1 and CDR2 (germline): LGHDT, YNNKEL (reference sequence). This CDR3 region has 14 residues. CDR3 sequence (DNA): TGTGCCAGCAGCCAACAGGAGGGGAATCAGCCCCAGCATTTT. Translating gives CASSQQEGNQPQHF.

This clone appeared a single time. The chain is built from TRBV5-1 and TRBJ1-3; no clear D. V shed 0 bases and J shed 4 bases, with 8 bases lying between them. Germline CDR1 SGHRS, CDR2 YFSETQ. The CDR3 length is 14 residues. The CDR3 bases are TGCGCCAGCAGCTTGGGGCCAGAAGGAAACACCATATATTTT. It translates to CASSLGPEGNTIYF.

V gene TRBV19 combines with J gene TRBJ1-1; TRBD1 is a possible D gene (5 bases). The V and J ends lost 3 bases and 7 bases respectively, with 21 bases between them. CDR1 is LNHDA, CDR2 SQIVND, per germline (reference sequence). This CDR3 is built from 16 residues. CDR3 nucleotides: TGTGCCAGTAGTATGGGCAGGTCGGGGGAACGTGGTGAAGCTTTCTTT. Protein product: CASSMGRSGERGEAFF. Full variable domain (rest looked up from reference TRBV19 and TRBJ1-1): DGGITQSPKYLFRKEGQNVTLSCEQNLNHDAMYWYRQDPGQGLRLIYYSQIVNDFQKGDIAEGYSVSREKKESFPLTVTSAQKNPTAFYLCASSMGRSGERGEAFFGQGTRLTVV.

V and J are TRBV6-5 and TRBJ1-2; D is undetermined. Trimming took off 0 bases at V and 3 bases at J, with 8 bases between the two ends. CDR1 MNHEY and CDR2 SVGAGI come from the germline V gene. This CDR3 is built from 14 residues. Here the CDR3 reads CASSYSPEDYGYTF. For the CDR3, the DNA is TGTGCCAGCAGTTACTCGCCGGAGGACTATGGCTACACCTTC.

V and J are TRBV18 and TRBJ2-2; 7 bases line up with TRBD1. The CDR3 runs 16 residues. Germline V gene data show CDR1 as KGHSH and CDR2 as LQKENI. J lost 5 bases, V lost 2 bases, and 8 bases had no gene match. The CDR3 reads CASSPFDTGVTGELFF. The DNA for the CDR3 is TGTGCCAGCTCACCATTCGATACAGGGGTTACCGGGGAGCTGTTTTTT.

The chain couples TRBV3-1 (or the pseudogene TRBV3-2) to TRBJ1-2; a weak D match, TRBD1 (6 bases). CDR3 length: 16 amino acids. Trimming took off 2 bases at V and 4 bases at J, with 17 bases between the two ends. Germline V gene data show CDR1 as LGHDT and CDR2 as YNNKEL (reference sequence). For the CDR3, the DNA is TGTGCCAGCAGCCAAAACTGGGGGGGCTCCGGCTATGGCTACACCTTC. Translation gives CASSQNWGGSGYGYTF.

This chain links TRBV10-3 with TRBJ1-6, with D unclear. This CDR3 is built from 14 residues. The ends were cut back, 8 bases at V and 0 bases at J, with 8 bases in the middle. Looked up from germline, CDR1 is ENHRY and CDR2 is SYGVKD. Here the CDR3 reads CAIGGSSYNSPLHF. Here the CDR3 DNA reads TGTGCCATCGGAGGGAGCTCCTATAATTCACCCCTCCACTTT.

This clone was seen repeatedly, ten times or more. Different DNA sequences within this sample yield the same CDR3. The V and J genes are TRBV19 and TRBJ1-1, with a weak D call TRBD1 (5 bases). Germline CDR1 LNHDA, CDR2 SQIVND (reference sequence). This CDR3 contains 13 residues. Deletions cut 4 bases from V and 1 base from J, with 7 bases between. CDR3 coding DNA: TGTGCCAGTAGTACCACAGGGAACACTGAAGCTTTCTTT. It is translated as CASSTTGNTEAFF.

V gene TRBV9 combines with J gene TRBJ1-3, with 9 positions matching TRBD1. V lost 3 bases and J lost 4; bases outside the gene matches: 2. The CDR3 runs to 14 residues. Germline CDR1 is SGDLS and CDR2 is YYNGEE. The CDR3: CASSGDREGNTIYF. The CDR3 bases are TGTGCCAGCAGCGGGGACAGGGAGGGAAACACCATATATTTT.

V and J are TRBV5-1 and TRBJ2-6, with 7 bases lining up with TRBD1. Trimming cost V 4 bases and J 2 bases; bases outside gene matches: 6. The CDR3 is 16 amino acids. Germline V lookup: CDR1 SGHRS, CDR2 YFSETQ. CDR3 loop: CASSPTGSTGANVLTF. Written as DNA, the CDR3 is TGCGCCAGCAGCCCGACAGGGAGTACTGGGGCCAACGTCCTGACTTTC.

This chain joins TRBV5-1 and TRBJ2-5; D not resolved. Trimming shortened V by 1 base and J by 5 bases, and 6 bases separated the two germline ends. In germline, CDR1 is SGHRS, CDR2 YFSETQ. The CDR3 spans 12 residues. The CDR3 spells CASSLQEETQYF. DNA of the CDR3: TGCGCCAGCAGCTTGCAAGAGGAGACCCAGTACTTC. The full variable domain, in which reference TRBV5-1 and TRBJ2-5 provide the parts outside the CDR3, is KAGVTQTPRYLIKTRGQQVTLSCSPISGHRSVSWYQQTPGQGLQFLFEYFSETQRNKGNFPGRFSGRQFSNSRSEMNVSTLELGDSALYLCASSLQEETQYFGPGTRLLVL.